This T cell receptor beta chain emerged from a study of T-cell memory formation after mild COVID-19. TCRdb re-analysed the 5' RACE reads in MiXCR, keeping a single row per CDR3 protein. The profile shows approximately 350,000 distinct CDR3 sequences, around 13% of them singletons. Study observations and caveats: Clones that contracted from day 15 to 85 were balanced CD4/CD8, while later expanders leaned CD4+.

Details on this clonotype: The antigen remains unidentified.

This CDR3 spans 13 amino acids. Germline values: CDR1 SGHRS, CDR2 YFSETQ. V dropped 3 bases and J dropped 6 bases, with 11 bases sitting between them. The sequenced sample consisted of PBMCs or a T cell subset sorted from them (not recorded which). The chain uses TRBV5-1 and TRBJ2-3; tentatively, D is TRBD1 or TRBD2 (6 bases each). The TCR originated in a man between 18 and 29 years old who had mild COVID-19 (a few samples of this study predate the infection). Cell type and time point are not known. CDR3 DNA: TGCGCCAGCAGCTCGGAGGGGGACGATACGCAGTATTTT. Translating gives CASSSEGDDTQYF.